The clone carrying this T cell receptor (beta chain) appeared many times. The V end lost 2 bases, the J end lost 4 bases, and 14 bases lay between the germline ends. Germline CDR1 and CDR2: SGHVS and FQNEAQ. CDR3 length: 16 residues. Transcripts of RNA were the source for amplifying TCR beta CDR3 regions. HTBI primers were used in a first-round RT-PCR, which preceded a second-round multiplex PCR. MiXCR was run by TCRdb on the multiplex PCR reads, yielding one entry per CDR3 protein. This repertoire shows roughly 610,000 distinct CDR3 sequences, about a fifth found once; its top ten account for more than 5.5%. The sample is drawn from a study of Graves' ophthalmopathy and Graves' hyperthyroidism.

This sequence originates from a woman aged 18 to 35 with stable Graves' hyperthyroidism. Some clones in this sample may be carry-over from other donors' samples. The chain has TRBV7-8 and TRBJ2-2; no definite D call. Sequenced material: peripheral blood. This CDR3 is CASSLHDPPITGELFF. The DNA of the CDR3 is TGTGCCAGCAGCTTACACGATCCCCCTATCACCGGGGAGCTGTTTTTT.